This TCR beta chain was captured by sequencing in a study of molecular identifiers for immune sequencing clone quantification. General study findings and limits: Sharing of a barcode by identical TCR molecules could cause highly expanded clone sizes to be underestimated. Beyond 20 RNA copies, clones held over 98% of effector molecules, compared with under 1% in naive cells.

This clonotype was recorded at least ten times. Its specificity is not known. For bulk TCR libraries, previously described methods and listed TCR primers were used. MiXCR, applied by TCRdb to the PCR reads, yields one record per CDR3 protein. The sample has about 320,000 distinct CDR3 sequences, 20% to 25% seen once; the top ten hold 0.81%. RNA fractions of 10%, 30% or 50% and about 17,000 to 1,000,000 sorted cells were the source of naive CD8 libraries. CDR1 and CDR2 (germline): SGHRS, YFSETQ. The CDR3 is made up of 13 amino acids. The V gene lost 0 bases and the J gene lost 5 bases, with 8 bases spanning the gap.

Source material: naive CD8+ T cells from blood, with Jurkat cell RNA spiked in. The subset: FACS-sorted CD8+CD4-CCR7+CD45RA+ naive T cells. The chain combines TRBV5-1 with TRBJ1-1; D may be TRBD1 (6 bases). This sequence originates from a human donor in good health. Some libraries in this study had Jurkat cell RNA spiked in. This chain's CDR3 is CASSLEGVTEAFF. CDR3 nucleotides: TGCGCCAGCAGCTTGGAGGGGGTGACTGAAGCTTTCTTT. Full variable domain (rest looked up from reference TRBV5-1 and TRBJ1-1): KAGVTQTPRYLIKTRGQQVTLSCSPISGHRSVSWYQQTPGQGLQFLFEYFSETQRNKGNFPGRFSGRQFSNSRSEMNVSTLELGDSALYLCASSLEGVTEAFFGQGTRLTVV.